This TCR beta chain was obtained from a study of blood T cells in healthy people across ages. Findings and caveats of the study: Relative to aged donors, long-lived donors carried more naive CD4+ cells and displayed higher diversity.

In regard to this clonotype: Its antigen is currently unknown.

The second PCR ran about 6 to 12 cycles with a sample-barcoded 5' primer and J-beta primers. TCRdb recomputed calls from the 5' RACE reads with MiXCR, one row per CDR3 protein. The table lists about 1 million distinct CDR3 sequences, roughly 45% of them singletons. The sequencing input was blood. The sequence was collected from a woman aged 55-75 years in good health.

The CDR3 protein is CASSLEGIAAGGWSYEQYF. The CDR3 coding sequence is TGCGCCAGCAGCTTGGAGGGGATTGCGGCGGGGGGCTGGTCCTACGAGCAGTACTTC. The J gene is TRBJ2-7, the V gene TRBV5-1; 8 nucleotides match TRBD2. J lost 1 base, V lost 0 bases, and 15 bases had no gene match. The CDR3 is 19 residues long. CDR1 and CDR2 (germline): SGHRS, YFSETQ.